Listed here is a single T cell receptor beta chain. Its antigen is not known. The data stem from a study of shared clonotypes between healthy human individuals. Points from the study as a whole: Blood alone was sampled, and tissue repertoires likely differ.

The germline V gene encodes CDR1 MNHEY and CDR2 SMNVEV (reference sequence). Trimming at V came to 1 base and at J to 5 bases, leaving 7 bases not matched to a gene. The CDR3 runs 15 residues. Nashville, Tennessee was home to all donors, who were Caucasian adults. PCR replicates performed on unsorted PBMC used around 0.3 ug DNA, 28,000 or so T cell genomes. TCRdb's table, derived via immunoSEQ multiplex PCR, lists solely in-frame clones and lacks some. The data hold some 470,000 clones, with over 65% observed a single time. Sequencing was done on a sample of PBMCs. The origin of this receptor is a woman aged 40 to 55 in good health. Some clones in this sample may be carry-over from other donors' samples. The chain combines TRBV27 with TRBJ2-7; the match to TRBD2 covers 8 bases. The CDR3 sequence: CASSLLWTSPHEQYF. DNA of the CDR3: TGTGCCAGCAGTTTATTGTGGACTAGCCCCCACGAGCAGTACTTC.